Here is one T cell receptor (beta chain) with its context. Trimming removed 8 bases at V and 3 bases at J, with 13 bases between. The germline gives CDR1 MNHEY, CDR2 SVGAGI. The CDR3 spans 13 residues. These data belong to a study of blood T cell repertoires in COVID-19. Study background: The United States, Italy and Spain provided the acute and convalescent COVID-19 samples. Sample material is recorded as cDNA or gDNA derived from T cells, B-cell-depleted T cells, or PBMCs.

As handled by the study authors: Quantification of nucleated cells was approximated via reference gene primer amplification. Assay: immunoSEQ multiplex PCR; the TCRdb copy retains only in-frame clones and omits some. From that table come the V and J calls and clone size; the DNA was used to work out D and trimming. Of roughly 120,000 clones listed, less than 90% are singletons. The clonotype originates from a man in his 70s with acute or convalescent COVID-19. Sequenced material: peripheral blood. The chain links TRBV6-5 to TRBJ1-2; TRBD1 is a possible D gene (6 bases). CDR3 residues: CASRPQGHYGYTF. For the CDR3, the DNA is TGTGCCAGCCGGCCACAGGGTCACTATGGCTACACCTTC.